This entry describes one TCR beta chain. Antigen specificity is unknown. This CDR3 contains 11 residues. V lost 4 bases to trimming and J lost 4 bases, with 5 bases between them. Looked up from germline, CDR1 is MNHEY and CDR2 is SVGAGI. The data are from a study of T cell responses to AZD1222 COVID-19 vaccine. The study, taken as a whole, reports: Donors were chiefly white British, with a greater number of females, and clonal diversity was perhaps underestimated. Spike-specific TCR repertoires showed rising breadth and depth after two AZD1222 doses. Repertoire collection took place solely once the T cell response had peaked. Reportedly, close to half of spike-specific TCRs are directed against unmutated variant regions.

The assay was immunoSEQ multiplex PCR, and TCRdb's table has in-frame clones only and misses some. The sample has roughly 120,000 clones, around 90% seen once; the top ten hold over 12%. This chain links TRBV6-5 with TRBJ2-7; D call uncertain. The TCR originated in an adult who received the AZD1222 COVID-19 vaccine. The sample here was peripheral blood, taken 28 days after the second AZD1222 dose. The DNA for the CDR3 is TGTGCCAGCAGTTTGGGGTACGAGCAGTACTTC. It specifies CASSLGYEQYF.